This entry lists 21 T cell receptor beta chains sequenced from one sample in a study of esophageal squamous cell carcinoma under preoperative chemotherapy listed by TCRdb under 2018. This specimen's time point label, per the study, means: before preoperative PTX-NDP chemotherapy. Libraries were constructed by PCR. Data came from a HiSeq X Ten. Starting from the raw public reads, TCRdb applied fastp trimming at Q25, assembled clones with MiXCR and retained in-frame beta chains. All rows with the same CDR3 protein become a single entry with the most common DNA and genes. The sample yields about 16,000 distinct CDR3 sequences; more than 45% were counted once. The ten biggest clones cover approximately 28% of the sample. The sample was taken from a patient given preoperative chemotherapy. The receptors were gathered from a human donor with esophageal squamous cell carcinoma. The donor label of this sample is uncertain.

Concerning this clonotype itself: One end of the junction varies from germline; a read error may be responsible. Here the CDR3 reads CTSSSAPGTSGVLGTFF. The DNA of the CDR3 is TGTACCAGCAGCTCGGCACCCGGGACTAGCGGGGTTCTCGGGACGTTCTTC. V and J are TRBV7-3 and TRBJ2-1; 13 nucleotides match TRBD2. Germline V gene sequence: CDR1 SGHTA, CDR2 FQGTGA. This CDR3 is 17 amino acids long.

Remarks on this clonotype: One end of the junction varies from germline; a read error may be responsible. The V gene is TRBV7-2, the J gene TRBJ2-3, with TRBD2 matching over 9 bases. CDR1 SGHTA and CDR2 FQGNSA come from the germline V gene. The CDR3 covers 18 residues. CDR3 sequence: CASSFPTSGSRAEDTQYF. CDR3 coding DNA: TGTGCCAGCAGCTTTCCGACTAGCGGCTCTAGGGCCGAAGATACTCAGTATTTC.

The CDR3 loop is CASSSGGGGFSTDTQYF. CDR3 sequence (DNA): TGTGCCAGCAGCTCCGGAGGCGGGGGCTTTAGCACAGATACGCAGTATTTT. The rearrangement joins TRBV11-2 to TRBJ2-3, with a tentative D call TRBD2 (7 bases). Germline assignment: CDR1 SGHAT and CDR2 FQNNGV. The CDR3 spans 17 residues. V lost 4 bases and J lost 0, with 17 bases in between.

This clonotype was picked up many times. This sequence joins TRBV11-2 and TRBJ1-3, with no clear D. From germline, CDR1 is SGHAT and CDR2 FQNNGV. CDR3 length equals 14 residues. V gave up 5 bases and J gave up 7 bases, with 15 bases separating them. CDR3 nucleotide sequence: TGTGCCAGCAGCCTAGGGTCCATAGGGAACACCATATATTTT. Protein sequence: CASSLGSIGNTIYF.

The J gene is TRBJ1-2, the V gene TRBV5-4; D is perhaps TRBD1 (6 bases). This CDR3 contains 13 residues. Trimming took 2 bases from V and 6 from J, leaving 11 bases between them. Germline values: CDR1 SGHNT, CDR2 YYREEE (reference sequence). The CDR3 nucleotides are TGTGCCAGCAGCTTTACGGGGGCTAATGGCTACACCTTC. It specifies CASSFTGANGYTF.

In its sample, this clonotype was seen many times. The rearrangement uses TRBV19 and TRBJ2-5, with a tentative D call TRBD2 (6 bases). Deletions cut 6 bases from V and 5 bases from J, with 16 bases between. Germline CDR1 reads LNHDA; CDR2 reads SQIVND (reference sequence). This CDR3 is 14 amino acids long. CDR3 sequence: CASSGLTLGETQYF. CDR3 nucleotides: TGTGCCAGTAGCGGACTAACTCTGGGCGAGACCCAGTACTTC.

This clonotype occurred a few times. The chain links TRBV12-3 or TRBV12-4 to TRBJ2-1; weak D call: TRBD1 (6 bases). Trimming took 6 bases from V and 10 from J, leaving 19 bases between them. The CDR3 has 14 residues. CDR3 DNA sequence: TGTGCCAGCAGGACCGGTGGGGCAGGGGTGGAGCAGTTCTTC. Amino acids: CASRTGGAGVEQFF.

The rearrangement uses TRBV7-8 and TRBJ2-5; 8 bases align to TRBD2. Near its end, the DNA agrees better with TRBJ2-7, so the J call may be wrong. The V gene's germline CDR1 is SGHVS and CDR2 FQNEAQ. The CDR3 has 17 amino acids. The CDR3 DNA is TGTGCCAGCAGCTTAGTCTCTGTACTAGCGGTACCGTACGAGCAGTACTTC. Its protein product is CASSLVSVLAVPYEQYF.

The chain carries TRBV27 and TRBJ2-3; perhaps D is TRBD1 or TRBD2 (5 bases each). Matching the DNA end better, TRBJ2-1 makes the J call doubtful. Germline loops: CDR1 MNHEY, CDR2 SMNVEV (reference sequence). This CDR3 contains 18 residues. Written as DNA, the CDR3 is TGTGCCAGCAGTACCCGTGAGGGGCGGCCTCTGCGTTACAATGAGCAGTTCTTC. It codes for CASSTREGRPLRYNEQFF.

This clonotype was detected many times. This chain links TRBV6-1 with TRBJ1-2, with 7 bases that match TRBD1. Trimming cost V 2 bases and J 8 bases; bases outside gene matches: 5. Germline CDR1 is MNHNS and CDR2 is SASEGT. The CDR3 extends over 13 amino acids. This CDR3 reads CASSETMTGGYTF. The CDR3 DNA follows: TGTGCCAGCAGTGAAACGATGACAGGGGGCTACACCTTC.

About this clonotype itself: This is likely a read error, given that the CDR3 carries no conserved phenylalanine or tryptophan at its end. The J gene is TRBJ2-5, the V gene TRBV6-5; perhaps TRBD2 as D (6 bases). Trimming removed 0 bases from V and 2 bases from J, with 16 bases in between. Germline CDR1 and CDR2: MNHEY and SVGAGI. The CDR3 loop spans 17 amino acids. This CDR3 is CASSYSGGGAGQETQYL. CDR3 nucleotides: TGTGCCAGCAGTTACTCGGGAGGCGGTGCGGGGCAAGAGACCCAGTACTTG.

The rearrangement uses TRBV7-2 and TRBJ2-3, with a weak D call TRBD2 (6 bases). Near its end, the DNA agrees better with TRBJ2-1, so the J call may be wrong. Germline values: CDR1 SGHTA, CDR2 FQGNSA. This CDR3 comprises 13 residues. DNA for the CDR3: TGTGCCAGCAGCCCTCCTAGCGAAGAGACCCAGTTCTTC. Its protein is CASSPPSEETQFF.

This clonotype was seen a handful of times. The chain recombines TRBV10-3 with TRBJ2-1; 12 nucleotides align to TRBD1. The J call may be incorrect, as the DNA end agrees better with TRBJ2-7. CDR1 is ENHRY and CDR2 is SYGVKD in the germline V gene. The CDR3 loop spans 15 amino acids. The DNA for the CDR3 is TGTGCCATAATTTTCGGGACAGGGGGCGGTTACGAGCAGTACTTC. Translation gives CAIIFGTGGGYEQYF.

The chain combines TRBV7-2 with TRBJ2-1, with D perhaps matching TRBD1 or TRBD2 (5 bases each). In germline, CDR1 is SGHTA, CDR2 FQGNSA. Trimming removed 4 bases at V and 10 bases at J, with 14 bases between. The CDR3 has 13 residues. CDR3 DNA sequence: TGTGCCAGCAGCTCCGAGGGGCATTCAGAGCAGTTCTTC. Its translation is CASSSEGHSEQFF.

The CDR3 bases are TGTGCCAGTAACAGGGGGGCTAGCACAGATACGCAGTATTTT. The encoded protein is CASNRGASTDTQYF. The rearrangement uses TRBV19 and TRBJ2-3, with TRBD1 identical over 8 bases. CDR3 length: 14 residues. Germline V gives CDR1 LNHDA, CDR2 SQIVND (reference sequence). V lost 7 bases to trimming and J lost 0 bases; unmatched junction nucleotides: 3.

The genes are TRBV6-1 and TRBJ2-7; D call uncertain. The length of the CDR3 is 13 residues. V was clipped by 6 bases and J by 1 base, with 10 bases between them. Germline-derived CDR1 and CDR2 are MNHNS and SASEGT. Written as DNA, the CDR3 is TGTGCCAGCAGCCAAGCCGCGTCCTACGAGCAGTACTTC. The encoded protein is CASSQAASYEQYF.

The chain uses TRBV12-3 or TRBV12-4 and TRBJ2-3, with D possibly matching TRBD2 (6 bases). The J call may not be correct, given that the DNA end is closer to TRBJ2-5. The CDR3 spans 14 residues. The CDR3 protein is CAGSGGRGVDTQYF. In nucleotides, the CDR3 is TGTGCGGGGAGCGGCGGCCGCGGGGTAGATACCCAGTACTTC.

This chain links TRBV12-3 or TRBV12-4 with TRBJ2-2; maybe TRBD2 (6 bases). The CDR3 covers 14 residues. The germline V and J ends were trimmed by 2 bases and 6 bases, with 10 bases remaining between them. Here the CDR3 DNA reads TGTGCCAGCAGTTTACTGCTAGCGTCCGGGGAGCTGTTTTTT. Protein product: CASSLLLASGELFF.

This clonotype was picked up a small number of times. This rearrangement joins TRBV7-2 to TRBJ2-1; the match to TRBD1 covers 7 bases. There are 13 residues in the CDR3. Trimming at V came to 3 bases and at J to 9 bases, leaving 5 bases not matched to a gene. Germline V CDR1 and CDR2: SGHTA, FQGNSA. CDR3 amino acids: CASSFRQGSEQFF. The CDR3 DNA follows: TGTGCCAGCAGCTTCCGACAGGGCAGTGAGCAGTTCTTC.

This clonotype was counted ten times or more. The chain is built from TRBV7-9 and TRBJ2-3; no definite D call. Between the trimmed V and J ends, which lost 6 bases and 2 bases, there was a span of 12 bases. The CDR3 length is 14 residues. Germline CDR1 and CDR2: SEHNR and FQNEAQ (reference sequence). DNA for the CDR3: TGTGCCAGCAGTGACCCGATTACCACAGATACGCAGTATTTT. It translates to CASSDPITTDTQYF.

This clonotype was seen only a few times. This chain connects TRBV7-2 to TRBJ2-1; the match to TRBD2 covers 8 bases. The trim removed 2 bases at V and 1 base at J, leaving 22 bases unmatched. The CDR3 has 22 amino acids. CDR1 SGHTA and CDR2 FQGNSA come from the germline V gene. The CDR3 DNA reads TGTGCCAGCAGCTTAAGAGGGGCTGGAGCGGGAGAATGGGGGAATTCCTACAATGAGCAGTTCTTC. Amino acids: CASSLRGAGAGEWGNSYNEQFF.